This record covers a single TCR beta chain. These data are taken from a study of blood T cell repertoires in COVID-19. TCRdb's table, derived via immunoSEQ multiplex PCR, lists solely in-frame clones and lacks some. The repertoire holds some 210,000 clones, with roughly four fifths as singletons. J was trimmed by 1 base and V by 3 bases; bases with no gene match: 16. Germline values: CDR1 MGHRA, CDR2 YSYEKL. CDR3 size: 19 residues. The sample taken for sequencing was peripheral blood. V usage is TRBV4-1 and J usage is TRBJ1-1, with 8 bases lining up with TRBD1. The receptor was derived from a middle-aged woman with acute or convalescent COVID-19. CDR3 coding DNA: TGCGCCAGCAGCCAGGTAATGACAGGGGTTCGCTCTGGGAACACTGAAGCTTTCTTT. Translating gives CASSQVMTGVRSGNTEAFF.